One sample yielded the 26 T cell receptor beta chains listed below, sequenced in a study of T cell responses to AZD1222 COVID-19 vaccine. Profiling relied on immunoSEQ multiplex PCR, and the TCRdb table lists in-frame clones only, not all of them. The sample includes about 170,000 clones, more than 80% of them seen just once. The starting material was peripheral blood, obtained 28 days after the second dose of the MenACWY control vaccine. The source is an adult who received the MenACWY meningococcal vaccine as a control.

The rearrangement links TRBV6-2 or TRBV6-3 to TRBJ1-1; 8 bases match TRBD1. CDR3 length equals 13 residues. CDR1 is MNHEY and CDR2 is SVGEGT in the germline V gene. The trim removed 4 bases at V and 5 bases at J, leaving 3 bases unmatched. The CDR3 is CASSFQGATEAFF. The CDR3 DNA follows: TGTGCCAGCAGTTTCCAGGGGGCTACTGAAGCTTTCTTT.

The rearrangement links TRBV7-3 to TRBJ2-1; the D is unclear. The CDR3 sequence is 12 residues long. Trimming removed 1 base from V and 3 bases from J, with 1 base in between. Germline CDR1 is SGHTA and CDR2 is FQGTGA. The CDR3 DNA reads TGTGCCAGCAGCTTAAACTACAATGAGCAGTTCTTC. Its translation: CASSLNYNEQFF. The entire variable domain, with the rest obtained from reference TRBV7-3 and TRBJ2-1, is as follows: GAGVSQTPSNKVTEKGKYVELRCDPISGHTALYWYRQSLGQGPEFLIYFQGTGAADDSGLPNDRFFAVRPEGSVSTLKIQRTERGDSAVYLCASSLNYNEQFFGPGTRLTVL.

The rearrangement links TRBV6-5 to TRBJ1-5; 7 bases agree with TRBD1. The germline gives CDR1 MNHEY, CDR2 SVGAGI. This CDR3 region has 13 residues. The ends lost 6 bases at V and 6 bases at J; junction bases unmatched: 5. The CDR3 protein is CASSRQGGQPQHF. CDR3 bases: TGTGCCAGCAGCCGACAGGGTGGTCAGCCCCAGCATTTT.

V and J are TRBV24-1 and TRBJ2-3, with unresolved D. CDR3 length: 16 amino acids. The ends were cut back, 4 bases at V and 4 bases at J, with 17 bases in the middle. Germline V CDR1 and CDR2: KGHDR, SFDVKD. This CDR3 is CATSDPLPGIADTQYF. CDR3 bases: TGTGCCACCAGTGACCCCCTCCCGGGCATTGCAGATACGCAGTATTTT.

The V gene is TRBV9, the J gene TRBJ1-1; D remains ambiguous. In germline, CDR1 is SGDLS, CDR2 YYNGEE. Trimming removed 0 bases at V and 0 bases at J, with 6 bases between. There are 14 residues in the CDR3. This CDR3 reads CASSVASVNTEAFF. The CDR3 DNA sequence: TGTGCCAGCAGCGTAGCTAGTGTGAACACTGAAGCTTTCTTT. Full variable domain (missing parts from reference TRBV9 and TRBJ1-1): DSGVTQTPKHLITATGQRVTLRCSPRSGDLSVYWYQQSLDQGLQFLIQYYNGEERAKGNILERFSAQQFPDLHSELNLSSLELGDSALYFCASSVASVNTEAFFGQGTRLTVV.

The genes are TRBV5-6 and TRBJ1-2; 7 bases align to TRBD1. Looked up from germline, CDR1 is SGHDT and CDR2 is YYEEEE. The ends lost 2 bases at V and 4 bases at J; junction bases unmatched: 8. The CDR3 covers 15 residues. CDR3 region: CASSLDAGGVYGYTF. The CDR3 coding sequence is TGTGCCAGCAGCTTAGACGCAGGGGGTGTCTATGGCTACACCTTC.

V and J are TRBV19 and TRBJ1-6, with TRBD1 matching 8 bases. With V trimmed by 3 bases and J by 5 bases, 0 bases remained unmatched. From germline, CDR1 is LNHDA and CDR2 SQIVND (reference sequence). The CDR3 is 14 residues long. The DNA for the CDR3 is TGTGCCAGTAGTATGGACAGGGATAATTCACCCCTCCACTTT. This translates into CASSMDRDNSPLHF.

The CDR3 DNA is TGTGCCTCGGCTGGTCCGGGCTCCTATGGCTACACCTTC. Encoded protein: CASAGPGSYGYTF. The chain recombines TRBV12-3 or TRBV12-4 with TRBJ1-2; no definite D call. This CDR3 is built from 13 residues. V was clipped by 11 bases and J by 4 bases, with 17 bases between them.

This rearrangement joins TRBV11-3 to TRBJ2-3; D unclear. From germline, CDR1 is SGHNT and CDR2 YENEEA. Trimming stripped 3 bases from V and 1 base from J, with 14 bases between. The length of the CDR3 is 16 residues. The CDR3: CASSFGVAGGTDTQYF. CDR3 DNA sequence: TGTGCCAGCAGCTTTGGGGTTGCAGGAGGCACAGATACGCAGTATTTT.

CDR3 protein: CASSTGLAGVDEQFF. The CDR3 DNA sequence: TGCGCCAGCAGCACGGGACTAGCGGGAGTGGATGAGCAGTTCTTC. The chain recombines TRBV10-1 with TRBJ2-1; 14 bases match TRBD2. The germline CDR1 and CDR2 sequences are WNHNN and SYGVQD (reference sequence). The CDR3 has 15 amino acids. V lost 6 bases, J lost 8 bases, and 6 bases stayed unmatched.

CDR3 residues: CASSVASPFSGNTIYF. The CDR3 nucleotides are TGTGCCAGCAGCGTAGCCTCACCGTTCTCTGGAAACACCATATATTTT. This chain uses TRBV9 with TRBJ1-3; D uncertain. From germline, CDR1 is SGDLS and CDR2 YYNGEE. CDR3 length: 16 residues. V lost 0 bases to trimming and J lost 0 bases, with 10 bases between them.

The gene calls are TRBV5-6 and TRBJ1-1, with 10 bases fitting TRBD1. After removal of 4 bases from V and 3 bases from J, the junction contained 3 bases not matched to a gene. The germline CDR1 and CDR2 sequences are SGHDT and YYEEEE. CDR3 size: 14 residues. The CDR3, as DNA: TGTGCCAGCAGCCGGGACAGGGGACACACTGAAGCTTTCTTT. Its translation: CASSRDRGHTEAFF.

V gene TRBV6-6 combines with J gene TRBJ2-7, with 10 bases matching TRBD1. The V and J ends lost 8 bases and 2 bases, in that order; junction bases with no gene match: 0. Germline V gene sequence: CDR1 MNHNY, CDR2 SVGAGI (reference sequence). CDR3 length: 12 residues. The CDR3 reads CASGTGAYEQYF. CDR3 DNA: TGTGCCAGCGGGACAGGGGCCTACGAGCAGTACTTC.

The gene calls are TRBV28 and TRBJ1-5; D remains unclear. CDR1 and CDR2 from the germline V gene are MDHEN and SYDVKM. V lost 2 bases to trimming and J lost 6 bases, with 11 bases between them. The CDR3 loop spans 14 amino acids. This CDR3 is CASSLGGRSQPQHF. DNA for the CDR3: TGTGCCAGCAGTTTAGGTGGGCGGAGTCAGCCCCAGCATTTT.

V is TRBV3-1 (or the pseudogene TRBV3-2) and J is TRBJ2-3; D gene uncertain. CDR1 and CDR2 from the germline V gene are LGHDT and YNNKEL (reference sequence). The length of the CDR3 is 13 residues. Between the trimmed V and J ends, which lost 0 bases and 3 bases, there was a span of 4 bases. The CDR3 DNA follows: TGTGCCAGCAGCCAAGAAGGGACAGATACGCAGTATTTT. Its protein product is CASSQEGTDTQYF.

This chain joins TRBV7-8 and TRBJ2-7, with 11 nucleotides matching TRBD1. CDR1 SGHVS and CDR2 FQNEAQ come from the germline V gene. CDR3 size: 15 residues. V gave up 5 bases and J gave up 6 bases; unmatched junction bases: 9. Here the CDR3 DNA reads TGTGCCAGCAGCCGTGGGACAGGGGGGACTCGCGAGCAGTACTTC. This translates into CASSRGTGGTREQYF.

The genes are TRBV30 and TRBJ1-2; TRBD1 might be the D (6 bases). Per the germline V gene, CDR1 is GTSNPN and CDR2 is SVGIG (reference sequence). V lost 2 bases and J 2 bases, leaving 6 bases between the germline ends. The CDR3 loop spans 12 amino acids. The DNA for the CDR3 is TGTGCCTGGAGTCAGGGGAACTATGGCTACACCTTC. Its protein product is CAWSQGNYGYTF.

This clone was detected only once. In nucleotides, the CDR3 is TGTGCCACCAGTGATCTACAGGGGACGGGCTACACCTTC. Its protein product is CATSDLQGTGYTF. This chain uses TRBV24-1 with TRBJ1-2; TRBD1 matches at 7 bases. The CDR3 spans 13 residues. Germline CDR1 is KGHDR and CDR2 is SFDVKD. The junction had 5 bases not matched to a gene; V was cut back by 3 bases and J by 8 bases.

The genes are TRBV5-1 and TRBJ1-2; TRBD1 matches at 8 bases. The V gene's germline CDR1 is SGHRS and CDR2 YFSETQ. V was pared by 2 bases and J by 4 bases, with 1 base of the junction left unmatched. The CDR3 is 13 residues long. DNA of the CDR3: TGCGCCAGCAGCTTCGGACAGGGCTATGGCTACACCTTC. Protein product: CASSFGQGYGYTF.

V and J are TRBV9 and TRBJ2-7; 10 bases are shared with TRBD2. The CDR3 loop spans 18 amino acids. In germline, CDR1 is SGDLS, CDR2 YYNGEE. V shed 0 bases, J shed 3 bases, and the junction held 12 bases outside the gene matches. The DNA for the CDR3 is TGTGCCAGCAGCGTAGGGACAGACGGACTAGCGGAAAACTACGAGCAGTACTTC. It encodes CASSVGTDGLAENYEQYF.

The chain employs TRBV30 and TRBJ1-5; D not certain. CDR1 is GTSNPN and CDR2 is SVGIG in the germline V gene (reference sequence). Trimming cost V 4 bases and J 4 bases, with 11 bases left between them. There are 13 residues in the CDR3. The CDR3 nucleotides are TGTGCCTGGAACTCCGACGGAAATCAGCCCCAGCATTTT. Residues: CAWNSDGNQPQHF.

V is TRBV10-1 and J is TRBJ2-7; 11 bases are shared with TRBD1. The CDR3 has 15 amino acids. J gave up 5 bases and V 3 bases, and 6 bases lay outside the gene matches. Germline values: CDR1 WNHNN, CDR2 SYGVQD (reference sequence). The CDR3 bases are TGCGCCAGCAGTGAAACCGGGACAGGGGGTCACGAGCAGTACTTC. It encodes CASSETGTGGHEQYF.

The CDR3 sequence: CASSVTGAGVFEQYF. For the CDR3, the DNA is TGTGCCAGCAGCGTAACAGGGGCAGGGGTTTTTGAGCAGTACTTC. This chain uses TRBV9 with TRBJ2-7, with 7 bases matching TRBD1. This CDR3 region has 15 residues. Germline CDR1 reads SGDLS; CDR2 reads YYNGEE. The V and J ends lost 1 base and 7 bases, in that order; junction bases with no gene match: 11.

The rearrangement links TRBV7-2 to TRBJ2-2; unclear D gene. Germline loops: CDR1 SGHTA, CDR2 FQGNSA. The V and J ends lost 5 bases and 6 bases respectively, with 16 bases between them. CDR3 length equals 15 residues. CDR3 region: CASSATRSGPGELFF. In DNA, the CDR3 is TGTGCCAGCAGCGCCACAAGATCCGGTCCCGGGGAGCTGTTTTTT.

The gene calls are TRBV30 and TRBJ2-2; D tentatively fits TRBD1 or TRBD2 (7 bases each). CDR3 length equals 14 residues. Trimming removed 0 bases at V and 6 bases at J, with 11 bases between. In germline, CDR1 is GTSNPN, CDR2 SVGIG (reference sequence). The CDR3 reads CAWSVQGRAGELFF. Written as DNA, the CDR3 is TGTGCCTGGAGTGTACAGGGGAGGGCCGGGGAGCTGTTTTTT.

This rearrangement joins TRBV3-1 (or the pseudogene TRBV3-2) to TRBJ1-3; 9 bases fit TRBD1. Germline V CDR1 and CDR2: LGHDT, YNNKEL (reference sequence). With V trimmed by 3 bases and J by 4 bases, 7 bases remained unmatched. This CDR3 spans 16 amino acids. The CDR3 DNA sequence: TGTGCCAGCAGCCATTTACAGGGGGCGCGAGGAAACACCATATATTTT. Amino acid sequence: CASSHLQGARGNTIYF.